This T cell receptor (beta chain) stems from a study of blood T cell repertoires in COVID-19. As for the study in general: Nucleic acid was either cDNA or gDNA, and it came from T cells, B-cell-depleted T cells, or PBMCs.

The CDR3 covers 15 residues. Deletions cut 2 bases from V and 2 bases from J, with 12 bases between. Looked up from germline, CDR1 is SGHDN and CDR2 is FVKESK. Authors' methods: From reference gene primer amplification, estimates of nucleated cell counts were derived. Generated by immunoSEQ multiplex PCR, the TCRdb table keeps only in-frame clones and is missing some. From that table come the V and J calls and clone size; the DNA was used to work out D and trimming. This table holds 150,000 to 200,000 clones, nearly 85% found once. The chain joins TRBV14 to TRBJ2-5; D uncertain. This clonotype was sampled from a woman aged 25 to 39 with acute or convalescent COVID-19. Sequencing used peripheral blood. In nucleotides, the CDR3 is TGTGCCAGCAGCCAATGGTTTGCACAACAAGAGACCCAGTACTTC. Protein product: CASSQWFAQQETQYF.